Listed below are T cell receptor beta chains from one sample, sequenced in a study of blood T cell repertoires in COVID-19. Method: immunoSEQ multiplex PCR; TCRdb's copy keeps in-frame clones and lacks some. The sample consists of about 270,000 clones, approximately 90% of them appearing once. The specimen was PBMCs or T cells enriched from blood (not recorded which). These receptors were taken from a woman between 45 and 60 years old who had recovered from COVID-19. The CDR3 runs from the conserved cysteine through the conserved F or W. Clone size is shown for a subset of rows, as once, few, many or a class of expanded clone.

cdr3_aa	clone_size	v_call	j_call
CASSYRTGSSTEAFF	once	TRBV6-5	TRBJ1-1
CASSSPLAGSYNEQFF	-	TRBV28	TRBJ2-1
CASSLEGTSGYNEQFF	-	TRBV11-3	TRBJ2-1
CASSGEAYRRTGDEKLFF	few	TRBV19	TRBJ1-4
CASSTGQGIHSPLHF	-	TRBV6-6	TRBJ1-6
CASSTGTSGYNEQFF	-	TRBV28	TRBJ2-1
CASSLRDRRGTDTQYF	-	TRBV28	TRBJ2-3
CASSLGTDYEQYF	once	TRBV13	TRBJ2-7
CASSQLTGTGFSYGYTF	-	TRBV4-2	TRBJ1-2
CASSHDRGLGGYTF	-	TRBV5-1	TRBJ1-2
CASSYSMAGQETQYF	-	TRBV6-5	TRBJ2-5
CASSLNSGRGRETQYF	-	TRBV7-2	TRBJ2-5
CASSLSPNLVRVAGELFF	-	TRBV27	TRBJ2-2
CASSEYLNTEAFF	-	TRBV6-1	TRBJ1-1
CASSIGNQPQHF	-	TRBV19	TRBJ1-5
CASSRVVGGDGYTF	-	TRBV3-1/TRBV3-2	TRBJ1-2
CASSQPSASGELFF	few	TRBV4-1	TRBJ2-2
CAWKAGVYEQYF	once	TRBV30	TRBJ2-7
CASKRQGADEKLFF	-	TRBV19	TRBJ1-4
CASSSPGTGNSPLHF	-	TRBV28	TRBJ1-6
CASSQDSGRDGYTF	-	TRBV4-2	TRBJ1-2
CASSSTGTGGLGSTDTQYF	few	TRBV7-3	TRBJ2-3